These 14 T cell receptor beta chains originate from one sample sequenced in a study of T cell repertoires and leukemia-associated antigens. Their cognate antigens are unknown. TCRdb re-called the 5' RACE reads with MiXCR, one entry per CDR3 protein. The table has 11,000 or so distinct CDR3 sequences, under 55% seen once. What was sequenced was CD3+ T cells sorted from blood and cultured. Receptors were obtained from a female donor in good health.

The J gene is TRBJ2-1, the V gene TRBV20-1; the match to TRBD2 covers 7 bases. The germline CDR1 and CDR2 sequences are DFQATT and SNEGSKA (reference sequence). This CDR3 spans 12 amino acids. The junction had 0 bases not matched to a gene; V was cut back by 2 bases and J by 5 bases. This CDR3 is CSARLADNEQFF. The CDR3 bases are TGCAGTGCTAGACTAGCGGACAATGAGCAGTTCTTC.

Concerning this clonotype itself: A read error is possible here, since a much larger clone lies one base away. This CDR3 is CSARVRGSSCNEQFF. The CDR3 bases are TGCAGTGCTAGAGTACGCGGGAGCTCCTGCAATGAGCAGTTCTTC. The rearrangement joins TRBV20-1 to TRBJ2-1; 7 bases are shared with TRBD2. The germline V gene encodes CDR1 DFQATT and CDR2 SNEGSKA (reference sequence). There are 15 residues in the CDR3.

The chain employs TRBV7-8 and TRBJ2-2, with D unresolved. The CDR3 contains 13 residues. The germline V gene has CDR1 SGHVS and CDR2 FQNEAQ. Between the trimmed V and J ends, which lost 4 bases and 5 bases, there was a span of 8 bases. CDR3 amino acids: CASSSGKTGELFF. CDR3 nucleotide sequence: TGTGCCAGCAGCTCGGGCAAAACCGGGGAGCTGTTTTTT.

The sample holds many counts of this clonotype. The rearrangement joins TRBV18 to TRBJ2-1, with 9 bases lining up with TRBD2. Germline CDR1 is KGHSH and CDR2 is LQKENI. V shed 3 bases, J shed 0 bases, and the junction held 3 bases outside the gene matches. This CDR3 has 16 residues. In DNA form, the CDR3 reads TGTGCCAGCTCACCTATAGCGGGAGACTCCTACAATGAGCAGTTCTTC. Protein sequence: CASSPIAGDSYNEQFF.

This chain connects TRBV20-1 to TRBJ1-5; the match to TRBD1 covers 8 bases. From germline, CDR1 is DFQATT and CDR2 SNEGSKA (reference sequence). V lost 1 base and J lost 7; bases outside the gene matches: 6. The CDR3 extends over 14 amino acids. The CDR3 protein is CSARGQGAKQPQHF. In DNA, the CDR3 is TGCAGTGCTAGAGGTCAGGGGGCGAAGCAGCCCCAGCATTTT.

The chain joins TRBV6-1 to TRBJ1-5, with a tentative D call TRBD1 (6 bases). Germline V gives CDR1 MNHNS, CDR2 SASEGT. The CDR3 has 16 amino acids. V was trimmed by 10 bases and J by 7 bases, leaving 26 bases between them. Here the CDR3 reads CANPNWGPLAWQPQHF. The CDR3 coding sequence is TGTGCCAACCCTAATTGGGGGCCCCTAGCATGGCAGCCCCAGCATTTT.

The rearrangement links TRBV20-1 to TRBJ2-7; perhaps TRBD2 as D (6 bases). Germline CDR1 reads DFQATT; CDR2 reads SNEGSKA (reference sequence). This CDR3 spans 14 amino acids. Between the trimmed V and J ends, which lost 0 bases and 6 bases, there was a span of 15 bases. CDR3 DNA sequence: TGCAGTGCTAGAGAATCGGGGGATCGGGGCGAGCAGTACTTC. This codes for CSARESGDRGEQYF.

V and J are TRBV2 and TRBJ2-3; D possibly uses TRBD1 or TRBD2 (5 bases each). Germline V gives CDR1 SNHLY, CDR2 FYNNEI. V gave up 7 bases and J gave up 2 bases, with 10 bases separating them. The CDR3 contains 13 residues. CDR3 nucleotide sequence: TGTGCCAGCAACGGGGCCTTCACAGATACGCAGTATTTT. It yields the protein CASNGAFTDTQYF. Full variable domain (remainder filled in from reference TRBV2 and TRBJ2-3): EPEVTQTPSHQVTQMGQEVILRCVPISNHLYFYWYRQILGQKVEFLVSFYNNEISEKSEIFDDQFSVERPDGSNFTLKIRSTKLEDSAMYFCASNGAFTDTQYFGPGTRLTVL.

This clonotype was recorded many times. The chain links TRBV7-3 to TRBJ2-3; 9 positions agree with TRBD2. Trimming at V came to 1 base and at J to 2 bases, leaving 13 bases not matched to a gene. The CDR3 loop spans 19 amino acids. Per germline, CDR1 SGHTA and CDR2 FQGTGA. The CDR3, as DNA: TGTGCCAGCAGCTTAAAACCCCTGGCGGGAGGGGGACACACAGATACGCAGTATTTT. This sequence encodes CASSLKPLAGGGHTDTQYF.

Points on this clonotype: A read error may account for a junction end that differs from germline. The V gene is TRBV4-1, the J gene TRBJ2-1; the D gene is possibly TRBD2 (6 bases). Germline V gives CDR1 MGHRA, CDR2 YSYEKL. The CDR3 loop spans 16 amino acids. CDR3 in amino acids: CASSQANAGSRNEQFF. For the CDR3, the DNA is TGTGCCAGCAGCCAAGCCAATGCGGGAAGCCGGAACGAGCAGTTCTTC.

This clonotype was seen a few times. V is TRBV5-1 and J is TRBJ2-7, with 9 bases lining up with TRBD1. The length of the CDR3 is 15 residues. V shed 2 bases, J shed 2 bases, and the junction held 5 bases outside the gene matches. Germline lookup yields CDR1 SGHRS and CDR2 YFSETQ. This chain's CDR3 is CASSFLGQGAYEQYF. The CDR3 DNA reads TGCGCCAGCAGCTTTTTGGGACAGGGAGCCTACGAGCAGTACTTC.

Comment on this clonotype: At one boundary the junction diverges from the germline segment, which might be a read error. The V call is TRBV20-1, the J call TRBJ2-4; D unclear. CDR3 size: 14 residues. Looked up from germline, CDR1 is DFQATT and CDR2 is SNEGSKA (reference sequence). In nucleotides, the CDR3 is TGCGGTGCTATGGCCCCTGACGGGCAAAACATTCAGTACTTC. Its translation: CGAMAPDGQNIQYF.

On this clonotype: Being one base from a much bigger clone, this may be a read error. This chain connects TRBV2 to TRBJ2-1, with no clear D. CDR1 SNHLY and CDR2 FYNNEI come from the germline V gene. V was cut by 4 bases and J by 6 bases, with 13 bases left in between. The CDR3 extends over 14 amino acids. The CDR3 nucleotides read TGTGCCAGCAGTGCGCTAGTGGGCGTCAATGAGCAGTTCTTC. Its protein is CASSALVGVNEQFF.

This sequence joins TRBV20-1 and TRBJ2-2; 10 bases map to TRBD2. Germline CDR1 DFQATT, CDR2 SNEGSKA (reference sequence). The ends lost 0 bases at V and 5 bases at J; junction bases unmatched: 15. The CDR3 is made up of 19 amino acids. CDR3: CSARDLRLAGATGTGELFF. The CDR3, as DNA: TGCAGTGCTAGAGATCTAAGGCTAGCGGGAGCCACGGGGACCGGGGAGCTGTTTTTT.